This T cell receptor beta chain emerged from a study of T cell responses to AZD1222 COVID-19 vaccine (dated by TCRdb to the early 2020s). Describing the broader study: A total of over 230 trial participants underwent TCR sequencing, of whom about 210 had received two doses of AZD1222 and roughly 26 had received two doses of the MenACWY control vaccine. Trial participants were enrolled into age subgroups of 18-55, 56-69 and 70-plus years, which contained roughly 150, 30 and 60 TCR-sequenced participants, respectively.

Relative to germline, V is 4 bases shorter and J is 3 bases shorter, with 13 bases between their ends. Measured from the cysteine to the phenylalanine, the CDR3 is 15 residues long. This entry keeps only the CDR3 DNA: 45 bases, framed from base 1. CDR1 MNHEY and CDR2 SVGAGI were looked up in the germline V gene. The CDR3 regions of human TCRbeta chains were analyzed by immunosequencing. Per the source publication's procedure: TCRs in the repertoires were matched against a reference library of SARS-CoV-2-specific TCRs that had been generated with the MIRA antigen-specificity platform. Breadth was defined as the fraction of unique TCRs that were SARS-CoV-2-associated. Depth was defined as the fraction of total T cells that were SARS-CoV-2-associated. Using the MIRA data, each spike-specific TCR was mapped to the spike region that the TCR reacts to and placed in a CD4 or CD8 class. Log10-transformed breadth and depth values were compared by one-way ANOVA with Sidak's multiple comparisons tests. TCRdb mirrors the immuneACCESS table, restricted to in-frame sequences. Some clones are absent from its copies; in checked studies, under half trace to an unresolved V gene, and the reason for the others is unknown. D and trimming were read from the DNA, whereas the V and J calls and clone size are those reported in that table. The sample profile shows around 65,000 clones; about four fifths of them were found once. Together, the top ten hold 20% to 30% of the sample.

The investigation overall reported the following: After two AZD1222 doses, spike-specific TCR breadth and depth were significantly higher than at day 0 and than in MenACWY recipients. Participants were mostly white British and included more females than males, and it was suggested by the authors that clonal diversity may have been underestimated. The 56-69-year group was small, and its depth increase did not reach significance, likely because of low power. Reportedly, close to half of the unique spike-specific TCRs recognized epitopes lying outside the regions that are mutated in the B.1.351 and B.1.1.7 variants. CD4 TCRs associated with the vaccine covered the entire spike protein, and the dominant responses were in regions 160-218 and 743-854. Because no day 14 peak-response samples were available, repertoires were characterized only after the peak T cell response. Conclusions about previously exposed vaccinees are limited, since just 5 or 6 AZD1222 recipients were seropositive for SARS-CoV-2 at baseline.

What the time point label conveys for this sample: about 28 days (+/-7) after the second vaccine dose. AZD1222 recipients whose second dose came at about 4 weeks and those whose second dose came at about 12 weeks were combined into one group, since spike-specific TCR depth and breadth did not differ between the two schedules. The vaccinee samples were drawn from two UK trials, COV001 and COV002, one of which was a single-blind randomized controlled phase 2/3 trial testing AZD1222 (ChAdOx1 nCoV-19) in healthy adults. For TCRbeta chain sequencing, PBMC samples were collected from trial participants at day 0 and at day 28 after the second dose. With regard to this clone: Its specific antigen is unknown. The sample holds no much larger clone one base away, and base qualities are not on file.

This TCR was recovered from an adult who received the AZD1222 COVID-19 vaccine. The chain is made from TRBV6-5 and TRBJ1-5; TRBD1 is perhaps the D gene, given 5 matching bases. Sequencing used peripheral blood, obtained 28 days after the second AZD1222 dose. The CDR3 region: CASSLNRPNNQPQHF. At the DNA level, the sequence is TGTGCCAGCAGTTTGAACAGGCCAAACAATCAGCCCCAGCATTTT.